These 32 T cell receptor beta chains were sequenced from one sample in a study of blood T cell repertoires in COVID-19. The table came from immunoSEQ multiplex PCR; TCRdb's copy has only in-frame clones and leaves some out. The sample lists under 150,000 clones, 84% occurring once. The sequenced sample consisted of PBMCs or T cells enriched from blood (not recorded which). These TCRs come from a woman between 50 and 59 years old who had been exposed to COVID-19.

This rearrangement joins TRBV4-3 to TRBJ1-1; D is possibly TRBD1 (5 bases). The V gene's germline CDR1 is LGHNA and CDR2 YSLEER. The V and J ends lost 0 bases and 8 bases respectively, with 10 bases between them. The CDR3 runs 13 residues. CDR3 sequence reads: CASSQDGGREAFF. CDR3 sequence (DNA): TGCGCCAGCAGCCAAGATGGGGGGAGAGAAGCTTTCTTT.

The genes are TRBV4-3 and TRBJ2-5, with 7 bases lining up with TRBD2. Germline V lookup: CDR1 LGHNA, CDR2 YSLEER. V gave up 3 bases and J gave up 5 bases; unmatched junction bases: 3. CDR3 length equals 13 residues. The CDR3 bases are TGCGCCAGCAGCCATTTGGGGGGGGAGACCCAGTACTTC. Translated: CASSHLGGETQYF.

V and J are TRBV28 and TRBJ2-1, with 11 bases identical to TRBD2. The germline gives CDR1 MDHEN, CDR2 SYDVKM. Trimming cost V 6 bases and J 4 bases; bases outside gene matches: 2. The CDR3 totals 14 residues. The CDR3 here is CASRRLAGYNEQFF. The CDR3 DNA reads TGTGCCAGCAGGCGACTAGCGGGGTACAATGAGCAGTTCTTC.

The genes are TRBV19 and TRBJ2-7; D gene unclear. Per germline, CDR1 LNHDA and CDR2 SQIVND (reference sequence). The CDR3 is made up of 13 amino acids. V was pared by 6 bases and J by 6 bases, with 15 bases between. CDR3 DNA sequence: TGTGCCAGTAGCCCTCTTCCTCGTAGCGAGCAGTACTTC. As protein: CASSPLPRSEQYF.

Concerning this clone itself: The same CDR3 is also encoded by other DNA sequences in this sample. The chain links TRBV19 to TRBJ2-5; D unresolved. V was shortened by 1 base and J by 1 base, with 7 bases between the two germline ends. Germline V gives CDR1 LNHDA, CDR2 SQIVND (reference sequence). CDR3 length: 14 residues. CDR3 loop: CASSIGGVQETQYF. Here the CDR3 DNA reads TGTGCCAGTAGTATAGGTGGAGTCCAAGAGACCCAGTACTTC.

The chain recombines TRBV5-4 with TRBJ2-2; D call uncertain. The ends were cut back, 2 bases at V and 9 bases at J, with 11 bases in the middle. The CDR3 loop spans 13 amino acids. CDR1 is SGHNT and CDR2 is YYREEE in the germline V gene (reference sequence). CDR3 nucleotides: TGTGCCAGCAGCTTCAATGGCGGCCGGGAGCTGTTTTTT. Its protein product is CASSFNGGRELFF.

The CDR3 DNA follows: TGTGCCAGTACCGATACAGGAAGGTGGAAATCTAGCAATCAGCCCCAGCATTTT. Its translation: CASTDTGRWKSSNQPQHF. The rearrangement uses TRBV19 and TRBJ1-5; D might be TRBD1 (5 bases). Looked up from germline, CDR1 is LNHDA and CDR2 is SQIVND (reference sequence). V was cut by 7 bases and J by 0 bases, with 22 bases left in between. There are 18 residues in the CDR3.

The V call is TRBV5-1, the J call TRBJ2-7, with 8 bases that match TRBD2. The CDR3 has 15 residues. Germline V gives CDR1 SGHRS, CDR2 YFSETQ. V gave up 0 bases and J gave up 3 bases; unmatched junction bases: 5. CDR3 sequence (DNA): TGCGCCAGCAGCTTGGGGGCGGGAGGCTACTACGAGCAGTACTTC. Translation gives CASSLGAGGYYEQYF.

The V gene is TRBV5-1, the J gene TRBJ1-2; D uncertain. Germline lookup yields CDR1 SGHRS and CDR2 YFSETQ. V shed 1 base and J shed 4 bases, with 14 bases lying between them. CDR3 length: 15 residues. The CDR3 coding sequence is TGCGCCAGCAGCTTGCTTTCATCACTGAGCTATGGCTACACCTTC. Translation gives CASSLLSSLSYGYTF.

The chain combines TRBV9 with TRBJ2-7, with TRBD2 identical over 10 bases. The CDR3 is made up of 15 amino acids. V lost 0 bases to trimming and J lost 3 bases; unmatched junction nucleotides: 3. Germline assignment: CDR1 SGDLS and CDR2 YYNGEE. CDR3: CASSVGIAGGYEQYF. In nucleotides, the CDR3 is TGTGCCAGCAGCGTAGGCATAGCGGGGGGCTACGAGCAGTACTTC.

A single count supports this clone. The chain couples TRBV2 to TRBJ1-6; 7 bases map to TRBD1. Trimming took 7 bases from V and 9 from J; bases not matched to a gene: 9. Germline V gives CDR1 SNHLY, CDR2 FYNNEI. The CDR3 has 14 amino acids. The CDR3 DNA is TGTGCCAGCACTACGACAGGGACGAGTTCACCCCTCCACTTT. It specifies CASTTTGTSSPLHF.

The V gene is TRBV9, the J gene TRBJ1-6, with D hard to call. The CDR3 has 13 residues. Trimming removed 0 bases at V and 8 bases at J, with 6 bases between. Germline loops: CDR1 SGDLS, CDR2 YYNGEE. The CDR3 here is CASSVAADSPLHF. DNA of the CDR3: TGTGCCAGCAGCGTAGCCGCGGATTCACCCCTCCACTTT.

The rearrangement uses TRBV10-2 and TRBJ1-2; 7 bases fit TRBD1. Losses at the gene ends were 0 bases for V and 8 bases for J; bases not matched to a gene: 6. The CDR3 sequence is 14 residues long. Germline-derived CDR1 and CDR2 are WSHSY and SAAADI. The CDR3 here is CASSESDRVGGYTF. CDR3 nucleotide sequence: TGCGCCAGCAGTGAGTCCGACAGGGTAGGAGGCTACACCTTC.

The chain couples TRBV6-2 or TRBV6-3 to TRBJ1-2, with D unresolved. V gave up 6 bases and J gave up 5 bases, with 13 bases separating them. The CDR3 runs 13 residues. From germline, CDR1 is MNHEY and CDR2 SVGEGT. The CDR3 protein is CASSPGRDYGYTF. The CDR3 DNA follows: TGTGCCAGCAGCCCCGGACGGGATTATGGCTACACCTTC.

This chain joins TRBV6-1 and TRBJ2-1; TRBD1 might be the D (5 bases). The V gene's germline CDR1 is MNHNS and CDR2 SASEGT. Between the trimmed V and J ends, which lost 1 base and 4 bases, there was a span of 14 bases. The CDR3 has 16 residues. In DNA form, the CDR3 reads TGTGCCAGCAGTGAAGGGGGCAGCTGGGTTTACAATGAGCAGTTCTTC. Protein product: CASSEGGSWVYNEQFF.

This chain's CDR3 is CASSLGGSNTGELFF. Here the CDR3 DNA reads TGCGCCAGCAGCTTGGGCGGGAGTAACACCGGGGAGCTGTTTTTT. J is TRBJ2-2 and V is TRBV5-1; TRBD2 agrees at 7 bases. CDR1 SGHRS and CDR2 YFSETQ come from the germline V gene. The CDR3 has 15 residues. Trimming at V came to 0 bases and at J to 2 bases, leaving 1 base not matched to a gene.

The chain couples TRBV29-1 to TRBJ2-3; 11 nucleotides line up with TRBD2. Germline V lookup: CDR1 SQVTM, CDR2 ANQGSEA. V lost 5 bases to trimming and J lost 11 bases; unmatched junction nucleotides: 9. CDR3 length: 13 amino acids. This CDR3 is CSVLAGGGYGQYF. In DNA, the CDR3 is TGCAGCGTTTTAGCGGGGGGGGGATATGGGCAGTATTTT.

This clone showed up just a few times. The chain has TRBV3-1 (or the pseudogene TRBV3-2) and TRBJ1-1; 7 bases fit TRBD1. Germline values: CDR1 LGHDT, CDR2 YNNKEL (reference sequence). Trimming at V came to 8 bases and at J to 0 bases, leaving 6 bases not matched to a gene. The CDR3 has 14 residues. CDR3 in DNA: TGTGCCAGCGGGAAGACAGGGATGAACACTGAAGCTTTCTTT. Its translation is CASGKTGMNTEAFF.

The rearrangement uses TRBV3-1 (or the pseudogene TRBV3-2) and TRBJ1-4; 9 bases agree with TRBD1. This CDR3 has 15 amino acids. CDR1 is LGHDT and CDR2 is YNNKEL in the germline V gene (reference sequence). J lost 8 bases, V lost 5 bases, and 9 bases had no gene match. CDR3 loop: CASSRSDRGREKLFF. The CDR3 nucleotides read TGTGCCAGCAGCAGATCGGACAGGGGAAGGGAAAAACTGTTTTTT.

This sequence joins TRBV15 and TRBJ1-3; 7 nucleotides match TRBD1. Trimming at V came to 0 bases and at J to 9 bases, leaving 14 bases not matched to a gene. The CDR3 loop spans 17 amino acids. Germline V gene lookup returns CDR1 LNHNV and CDR2 YYDKDF (reference sequence). The CDR3 region is CATSRDRVTGPLGTIYF. The CDR3 nucleotides are TGTGCCACCAGCAGAGATCGCGTGACAGGGCCGTTAGGCACCATATATTTT.

The gene calls are TRBV7-6 and TRBJ2-1, with 9 bases identical to TRBD2. Germline V lookup: CDR1 SGHVS, CDR2 FNYEAQ. The CDR3 length is 17 residues. V shed 5 bases and J 2 bases; nucleotides not matched to a gene: 10. CDR3 region: CASSRAGASGAYNEQFF. The CDR3 DNA sequence: TGTGCCAGCAGCCGCGCGGGGGCTAGCGGGGCCTACAATGAGCAGTTCTTC. The whole variable domain, remainder taken from reference TRBV7-6 and TRBJ2-1, is GAGVSQSPRYKVTKRGQDVALRCDPISGHVSLYWYRQALGQGPEFLTYFNYEAQQDKSGLPNDRFSAERPEGSISTLTIQRTEQRDSAMYRCASSRAGASGAYNEQFFGPGTRLTVL.

This chain uses TRBV18 with TRBJ1-5; D remains ambiguous. CDR1 and CDR2 from the germline V gene are KGHSH and LQKENI. With 4 bases removed from V and 8 bases from J, the gap between germline ends came to 12 bases. The CDR3 has 13 amino acids. The CDR3: CASSRGQKEPQHF. The CDR3 DNA follows: TGTGCCAGCTCACGAGGCCAAAAAGAGCCCCAGCATTTT. Combining the CDR3 with reference TRBV18 and TRBJ1-5 gives the whole variable domain NAGVMQNPRHLVRRRGQEARLRCSPMKGHSHVYWYRQLPEEGLKFMVYLQKENIIDESGMPKERFSAEFPKEGPSILRIQQVVRGDSAAYFCASSRGQKEPQHFGDGTRLSIL.

The chain recombines TRBV19 with TRBJ1-5, with D possibly TRBD1 on 5 matching bases. The CDR3 contains 16 residues. V was cut by 7 bases and J by 1 base, with 17 bases left in between. In germline, CDR1 is LNHDA, CDR2 SQIVND (reference sequence). The CDR3 sequence: CASNWPQAGSNQPQHF. The CDR3, as DNA: TGTGCCAGTAACTGGCCCCAAGCAGGGAGCAATCAGCCCCAGCATTTT.

This chain joins TRBV6-2 or TRBV6-3 and TRBJ2-1; 11 nucleotides line up with TRBD2. CDR1 and CDR2 (germline): MNHEY, SVGEGT. The CDR3 runs 16 residues. J gave up 4 bases and V 6 bases, and 8 bases lay outside the gene matches. The CDR3 sequence: CASSHKGLAAYNEQFF. Written as DNA, the CDR3 is TGTGCCAGCAGCCATAAGGGACTAGCGGCTTACAATGAGCAGTTCTTC.

This chain joins TRBV5-1 and TRBJ2-1; 8 nucleotides agree with TRBD1. V was clipped by 5 bases and J by 8 bases; unmatched bases: 9. The CDR3 contains 14 residues. Germline V gene data show CDR1 as SGHRS and CDR2 as YFSETQ. The CDR3 DNA follows: TGCGCCAGCAGTTCGACAGGGGTCGTCGATGAGCAGTTCTTC. This gives the protein CASSSTGVVDEQFF.

This clone appeared a single time. V usage is TRBV9 and J usage is TRBJ2-1, with 12 bases matching TRBD2. Trimming removed 0 bases from V and 7 bases from J; junction bases left unmatched: 5. CDR1 and CDR2 (germline): SGDLS, YYNGEE. The CDR3 has 16 amino acids. This CDR3 reads CASSVALAGGENEQFF. In DNA, the CDR3 is TGTGCCAGCAGCGTAGCCCTAGCGGGGGGGGAAAATGAGCAGTTCTTC. Using reference TRBV9 and TRBJ2-1 for the parts outside the CDR3, the full variable domain is DSGVTQTPKHLITATGQRVTLRCSPRSGDLSVYWYQQSLDQGLQFLIQYYNGEERAKGNILERFSAQQFPDLHSELNLSSLELGDSALYFCASSVALAGGENEQFFGPGTRLTVL.

This clone was observed a few times. V usage is TRBV10-3 and J usage is TRBJ2-1; a weak D match, TRBD1 (6 bases). V gave up 2 bases and J gave up 2 bases, with 10 bases separating them. This CDR3 region has 15 residues. Germline CDR1 ENHRY, CDR2 SYGVKD. Here the CDR3 reads CAISEDRSPYNEQFF. In DNA form, the CDR3 reads TGTGCCATCAGTGAGGACAGGTCCCCCTACAATGAGCAGTTCTTC.

In this sample, this clone turned up once. The J gene is TRBJ1-5, the V gene TRBV3-1 (or the pseudogene TRBV3-2), with 11 bases lining up with TRBD1. The J segment lost 6 bases and the V segment lost 4 bases, leaving 5 bases of the junction unmatched. From germline, CDR1 is LGHDT and CDR2 YNNKEL (reference sequence). This CDR3 region has 15 residues. The CDR3 spells CASSRRTGGGQPQHF. The CDR3 DNA reads as TGTGCCAGCAGCCGACGGACAGGGGGCGGTCAGCCCCAGCATTTT.

The rearrangement links TRBV5-1 to TRBJ2-1; TRBD2 aligns across 8 bases. This CDR3 has 15 residues. The V gene end was trimmed by 0 bases and the J gene end by 5 bases; junction bases not matched to a gene: 4. Germline loops: CDR1 SGHRS, CDR2 YFSETQ. The CDR3 loop reads CASSLVLRGDNEQFF. For the CDR3, the DNA is TGCGCCAGCAGCTTGGTATTGCGGGGGGACAATGAGCAGTTCTTC.

The chain is built from TRBV4-2 and TRBJ1-5; unclear D gene. Trimming pared 2 bases from V and 0 bases from J, leaving 8 bases between. CDR3 size: 15 residues. Germline CDR1 and CDR2: LGHNA and YNFKEQ. The CDR3: CASSQIGSSNQPQHF. The CDR3 coding sequence is TGTGCCAGCAGCCAAATTGGCAGTAGCAATCAGCCCCAGCATTTT.

This chain joins TRBV19 and TRBJ2-5; 11 nucleotides line up with TRBD2. The CDR3 length is 15 residues. After removal of 2 bases from V and 4 bases from J, the junction contained 3 bases not matched to a gene. Germline V gene lookup returns CDR1 LNHDA and CDR2 SQIVND (reference sequence). CDR3 region: CASSITSGGLETQYF. CDR3 coding DNA: TGTGCCAGTAGTATAACTAGCGGGGGATTAGAGACCCAGTACTTC.

The chain recombines TRBV6-2 or TRBV6-3 with TRBJ2-7; 12 bases map to TRBD2. CDR1 and CDR2 from the germline V gene are MNHEY and SVGEGT. The CDR3 length is 16 residues. The junction had 6 bases not matched to a gene; V was cut back by 2 bases and J by 4 bases. The CDR3 DNA follows: TGTGCCAGCAGTTACCGTAGACTAGCGGGAGTGTACGAGCAGTACTTC. This gives the protein CASSYRRLAGVYEQYF.